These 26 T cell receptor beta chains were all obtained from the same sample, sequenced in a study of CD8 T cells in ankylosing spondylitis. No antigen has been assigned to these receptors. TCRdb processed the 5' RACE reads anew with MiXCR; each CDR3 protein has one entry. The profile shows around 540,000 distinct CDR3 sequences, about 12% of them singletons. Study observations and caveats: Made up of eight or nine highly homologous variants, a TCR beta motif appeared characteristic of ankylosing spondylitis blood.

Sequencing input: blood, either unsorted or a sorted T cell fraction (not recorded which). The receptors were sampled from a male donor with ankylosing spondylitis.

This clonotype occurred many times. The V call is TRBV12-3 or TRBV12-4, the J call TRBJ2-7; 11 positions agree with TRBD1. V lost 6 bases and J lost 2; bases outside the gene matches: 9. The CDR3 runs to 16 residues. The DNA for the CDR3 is TGTGCCAGCAGCCTGAACCCGGGACAGGGGGCCTACGAGCAGTACTTC. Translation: CASSLNPGQGAYEQYF.

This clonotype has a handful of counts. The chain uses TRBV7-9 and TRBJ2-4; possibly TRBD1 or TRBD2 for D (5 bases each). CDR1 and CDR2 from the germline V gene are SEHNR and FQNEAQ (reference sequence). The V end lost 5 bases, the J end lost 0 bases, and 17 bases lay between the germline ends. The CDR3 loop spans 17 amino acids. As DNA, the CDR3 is TGTGCCAGCAGCCCACCCTGGGGGACCGAAGCCAAAAACATTCAGTACTTC. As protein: CASSPPWGTEAKNIQYF.

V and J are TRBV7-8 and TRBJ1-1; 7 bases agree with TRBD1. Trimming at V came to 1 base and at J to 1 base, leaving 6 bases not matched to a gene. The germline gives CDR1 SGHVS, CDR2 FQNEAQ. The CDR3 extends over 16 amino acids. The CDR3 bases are TGTGCCAGCAGCTTAGGGTTCAGGGGGAAGAACACTGAAGCTTTCTTT. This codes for CASSLGFRGKNTEAFF.

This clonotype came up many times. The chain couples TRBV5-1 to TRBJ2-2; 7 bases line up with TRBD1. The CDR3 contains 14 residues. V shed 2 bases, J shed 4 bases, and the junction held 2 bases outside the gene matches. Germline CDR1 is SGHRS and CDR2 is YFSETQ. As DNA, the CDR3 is TGCGCCAGCAGCTTCGACAGGGCCACCGGGGAGCTGTTTTTT. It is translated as CASSFDRATGELFF. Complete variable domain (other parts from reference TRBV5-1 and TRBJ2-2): KAGVTQTPRYLIKTRGQQVTLSCSPISGHRSVSWYQQTPGQGLQFLFEYFSETQRNKGNFPGRFSGRQFSNSRSEMNVSTLELGDSALYLCASSFDRATGELFFGEGSRLTVL.

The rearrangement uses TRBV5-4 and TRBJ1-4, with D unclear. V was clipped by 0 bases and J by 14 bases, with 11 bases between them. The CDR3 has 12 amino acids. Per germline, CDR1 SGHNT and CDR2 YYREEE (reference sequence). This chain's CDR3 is CASSLERTVLFF. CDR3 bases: TGTGCCAGCAGCTTGGAAAGGACGGTCCTGTTTTTT.

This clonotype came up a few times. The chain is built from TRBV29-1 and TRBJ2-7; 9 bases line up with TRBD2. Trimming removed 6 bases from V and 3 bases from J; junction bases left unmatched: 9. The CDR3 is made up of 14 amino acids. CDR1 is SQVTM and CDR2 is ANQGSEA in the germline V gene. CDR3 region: CSVFQSGRFYEQYF. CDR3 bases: TGCAGCGTATTCCAAAGCGGGAGGTTCTACGAGCAGTACTTC.

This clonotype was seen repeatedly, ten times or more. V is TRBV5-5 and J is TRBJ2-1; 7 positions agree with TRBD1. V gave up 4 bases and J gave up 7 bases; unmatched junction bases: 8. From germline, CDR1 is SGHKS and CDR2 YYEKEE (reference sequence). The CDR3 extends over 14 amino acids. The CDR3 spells CASSRSTGLNEQFF. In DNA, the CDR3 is TGTGCCAGCAGCCGATCGACAGGGTTAAATGAGCAGTTCTTC. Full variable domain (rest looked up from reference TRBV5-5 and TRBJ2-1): DAGVTQSPTHLIKTRGQQVTLRCSPISGHKSVSWYQQVLGQGPQFIFQYYEKEERGRGNFPDRFSARQFPNYSSELNVNALLLGDSALYLCASSRSTGLNEQFFGPGTRLTVL.

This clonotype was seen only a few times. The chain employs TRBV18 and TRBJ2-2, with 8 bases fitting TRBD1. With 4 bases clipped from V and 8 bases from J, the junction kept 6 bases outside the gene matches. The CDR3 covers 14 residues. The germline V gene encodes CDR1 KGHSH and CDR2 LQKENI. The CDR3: CASSRTGTAGELFF. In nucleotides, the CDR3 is TGTGCCAGCTCACGGACAGGGACCGCGGGGGAGCTGTTTTTT.

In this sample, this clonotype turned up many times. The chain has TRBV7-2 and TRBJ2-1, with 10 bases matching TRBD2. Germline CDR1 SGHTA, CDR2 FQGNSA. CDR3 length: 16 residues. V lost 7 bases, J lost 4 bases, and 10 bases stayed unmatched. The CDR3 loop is CASTLGLAGVYNEQFF. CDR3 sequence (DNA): TGTGCCAGCACCCTGGGGCTAGCGGGAGTTTACAATGAGCAGTTCTTC.

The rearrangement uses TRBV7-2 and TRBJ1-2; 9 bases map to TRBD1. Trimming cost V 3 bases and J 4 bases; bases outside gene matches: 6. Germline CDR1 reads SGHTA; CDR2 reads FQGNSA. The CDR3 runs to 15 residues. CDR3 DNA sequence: TGTGCCAGCAGCTTGGAGGGACAGGGTAGCTATGGCTACACCTTC. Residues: CASSLEGQGSYGYTF.

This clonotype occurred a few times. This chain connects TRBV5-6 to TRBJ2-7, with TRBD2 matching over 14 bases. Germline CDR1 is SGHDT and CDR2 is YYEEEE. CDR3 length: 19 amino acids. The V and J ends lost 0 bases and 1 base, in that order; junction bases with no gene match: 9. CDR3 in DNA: TGTGCCAGCAGCTTGGGAGGGACTAGCGGGAGTGGGTGGTCCTACGAGCAGTACTTC. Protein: CASSLGGTSGSGWSYEQYF.

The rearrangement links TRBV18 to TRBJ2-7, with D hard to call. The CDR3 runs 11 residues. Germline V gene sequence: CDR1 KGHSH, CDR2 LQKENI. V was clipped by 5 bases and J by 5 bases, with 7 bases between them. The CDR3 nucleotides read TGTGCCAGCTCAGGACGGAACGAGCAGTACGTC. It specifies CASSGRNEQYV.

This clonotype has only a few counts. CDR3 nucleotide sequence: TGTGCCAGCAAGGTGGGGCGGGAGGTAAATGAGCAGTTCTTC. Translated, it gives CASKVGREVNEQFF. The chain uses TRBV13 and TRBJ2-1, with 8 bases matching TRBD2. The V and J ends lost 7 bases and 7 bases, in that order; junction bases with no gene match: 9. Germline loops: CDR1 PRHDT, CDR2 FYEKMQ (reference sequence). This CDR3 has 14 amino acids.

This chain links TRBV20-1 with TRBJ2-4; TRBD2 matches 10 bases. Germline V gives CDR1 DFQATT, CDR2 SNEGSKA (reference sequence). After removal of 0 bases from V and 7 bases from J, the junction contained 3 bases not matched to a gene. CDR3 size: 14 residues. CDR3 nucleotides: TGCAGTGCTAGAGAACTAGCGGGAAGGAACATTCAGTACTTC. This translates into CSARELAGRNIQYF.

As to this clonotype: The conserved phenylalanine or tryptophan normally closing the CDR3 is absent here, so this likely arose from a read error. The CDR3 loop is CASSFGGSTGELFL. As DNA, the CDR3 is TGTGCCAGCAGTTTTGGGGGTAGCACCGGGGAGCTGTTTCTT. This rearrangement joins TRBV12-3 or TRBV12-4 to TRBJ2-2, with D perhaps assigned TRBD1 or TRBD2 (5 bases each). The CDR3 covers 14 residues. V lost 3 bases and J 4 bases, leaving 9 bases between the germline ends.

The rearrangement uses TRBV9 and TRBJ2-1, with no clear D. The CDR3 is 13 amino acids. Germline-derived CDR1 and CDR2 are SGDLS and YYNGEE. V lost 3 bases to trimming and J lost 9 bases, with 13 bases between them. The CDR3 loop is CASSAPSVGEQFF. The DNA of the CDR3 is TGTGCCAGCAGCGCCCCCAGCGTTGGTGAGCAGTTCTTC.

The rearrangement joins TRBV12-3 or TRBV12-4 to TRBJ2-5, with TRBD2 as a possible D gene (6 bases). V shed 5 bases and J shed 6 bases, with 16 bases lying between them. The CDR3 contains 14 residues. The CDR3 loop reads CASSEGLGYKTQYF. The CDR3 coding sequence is TGTGCCAGCAGTGAGGGACTGGGCTATAAGACCCAGTACTTC.

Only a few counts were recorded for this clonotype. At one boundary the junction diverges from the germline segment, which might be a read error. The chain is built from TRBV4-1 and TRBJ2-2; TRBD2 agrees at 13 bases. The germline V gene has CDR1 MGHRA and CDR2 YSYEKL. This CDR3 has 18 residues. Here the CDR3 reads CASSQEMGLAGITGELFF. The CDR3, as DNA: TGCGCCAGCAGTCAAGAGATGGGACTAGCGGGAATTACCGGGGAGCTGTTTTTT.

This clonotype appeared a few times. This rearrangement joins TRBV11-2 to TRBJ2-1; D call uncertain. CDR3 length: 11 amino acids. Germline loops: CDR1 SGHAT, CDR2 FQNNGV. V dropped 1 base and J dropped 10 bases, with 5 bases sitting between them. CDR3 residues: CASSLVFEQFF. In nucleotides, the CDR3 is TGTGCCAGCAGCTTAGTATTCGAGCAGTTCTTC.

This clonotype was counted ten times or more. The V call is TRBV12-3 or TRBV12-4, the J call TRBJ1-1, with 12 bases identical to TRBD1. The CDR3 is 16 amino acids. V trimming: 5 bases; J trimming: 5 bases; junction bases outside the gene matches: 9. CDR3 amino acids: CASSHGDRGLRTEAFF. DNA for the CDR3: TGTGCCAGCAGTCATGGGGACAGGGGGCTGAGAACTGAAGCTTTCTTT.

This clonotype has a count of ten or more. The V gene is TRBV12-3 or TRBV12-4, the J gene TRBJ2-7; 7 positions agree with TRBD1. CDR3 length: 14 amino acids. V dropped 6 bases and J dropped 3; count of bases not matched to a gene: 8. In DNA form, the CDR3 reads TGTGCCAGCAGCTCGACAGGGTCCATCTACGAGCAGTACTTC. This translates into CASSSTGSIYEQYF.

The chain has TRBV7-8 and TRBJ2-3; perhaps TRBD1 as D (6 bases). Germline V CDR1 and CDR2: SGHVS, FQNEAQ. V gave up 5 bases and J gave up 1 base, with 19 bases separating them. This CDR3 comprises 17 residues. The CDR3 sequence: CASSPIPGAGRTDTQYF. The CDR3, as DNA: TGTGCCAGCAGCCCAATCCCAGGGGCAGGGCGCACAGATACGCAGTATTTT.

The CDR3 DNA follows: TGTGCCAGCAGCCAAGAACCTAGCGGGAGTAGTGAGCAGTTCTTC. It encodes CASSQEPSGSSEQFF. The rearrangement joins TRBV3-1 to TRBJ2-1, with 10 bases that match TRBD2. The CDR3 spans 15 residues. After removal of 0 bases from V and 9 bases from J, the junction contained 5 bases not matched to a gene. Germline V gene lookup returns CDR1 LGHDT and CDR2 YNNKEL (reference sequence).

CDR3 region: CSATRTGGTDTQYF. In DNA, the CDR3 is TGCAGTGCTACAAGGACAGGGGGCACAGATACGCAGTATTTT. The J gene is TRBJ2-3, the V gene TRBV20-1; TRBD1 aligns across 9 bases. Unmatched junction bases numbered 3, after V lost 4 bases and J lost 1 base. This CDR3 contains 14 residues. Per germline, CDR1 DFQATT and CDR2 SNEGSKA (reference sequence).

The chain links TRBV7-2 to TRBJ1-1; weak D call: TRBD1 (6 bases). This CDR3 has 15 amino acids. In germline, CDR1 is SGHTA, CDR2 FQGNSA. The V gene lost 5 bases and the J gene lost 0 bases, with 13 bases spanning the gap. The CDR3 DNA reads TGTGCCAGCAGCCCCTTCGGGGGGCTGAACACTGAAGCTTTCTTT. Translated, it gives CASSPFGGLNTEAFF.

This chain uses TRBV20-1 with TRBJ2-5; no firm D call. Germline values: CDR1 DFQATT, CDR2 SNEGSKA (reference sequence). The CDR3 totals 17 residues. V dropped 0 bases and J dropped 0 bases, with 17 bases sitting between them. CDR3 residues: CSAREVVDTFYQETQYF. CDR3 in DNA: TGCAGTGCTAGAGAGGTCGTCGACACCTTTTACCAAGAGACCCAGTACTTC.